This entry lists 15 T cell receptor beta chains sequenced from one sample in a study of T cells in Graves' hyperthyroidism and ophthalmopathy. The TCR beta CDR3 regions underwent amplification using RNA transcripts as the source. HTBI primers were the set used in a first-round RT-PCR of the TCR CDR3. TCRdb fed the multiplex PCR reads into MiXCR, producing one record per CDR3 protein. This sample yields 150,000 or so distinct CDR3 sequences, of which less than 25% are seen a single time; around two thirds belongs to the top ten. Material for sequencing was blood. Receptors originate from a woman aged 50 to 60 with Graves' hyperthyroidism that later progressed to Graves' ophthalmopathy.

This clonotype has ten or more counts. The rearrangement uses TRBV5-1 and TRBJ2-2, with D tentatively TRBD1 (5 bases). This CDR3 contains 16 residues. Germline lookup yields CDR1 SGHRS and CDR2 YFSETQ. Trimming cost V 4 bases and J 1 base, with 14 bases left between them. CDR3 in amino acids: CASSPLGRQNTGELFF. In DNA, the CDR3 is TGCGCCAGCAGCCCCCTGGGGCGGCAGAACACCGGGGAGCTGTTTTTT.

This clonotype was observed many times. This chain uses TRBV20-1 with TRBJ2-1; no firm D call. Germline V gene data show CDR1 as DFQATT and CDR2 as SNEGSKA (reference sequence). The V end was cut by 1 base, the J end by 8 bases, with 18 bases between. The CDR3 covers 15 residues. The CDR3 DNA reads TGCAGTGCTAGAGTTCTGGGTCGTCCGGAGTATGAGCAGTTCTTC. Its translation: CSARVLGRPEYEQFF.

This clonotype was recorded a few times. This chain links TRBV5-6 with TRBJ1-1, with D possibly TRBD1 on 5 matching bases. The CDR3 extends over 15 amino acids. The ends were cut back, 3 bases at V and 3 bases at J, with 15 bases in the middle. Germline lookup yields CDR1 SGHDT and CDR2 YYEEEE. The CDR3 DNA reads TGTGCCAGCAGCTCAGGGCCCCGCGCTGACACTGAAGCTTTCTTT. This encodes CASSSGPRADTEAFF.

This clonotype was recorded many times. The rearrangement links TRBV27 to TRBJ1-5; D is unclear. Germline-derived CDR1 and CDR2 are MNHEY and SMNVEV (reference sequence). The germline V and J ends were trimmed by 2 bases and 3 bases, with 14 bases remaining between them. CDR3 length: 16 amino acids. CDR3 sequence: CASSLDGERINQPQHF. CDR3 DNA sequence: TGTGCCAGCAGTTTAGACGGAGAACGAATCAATCAGCCCCAGCATTTT.

Many counts were recorded for this clonotype. In nucleotides, the CDR3 is TGTGCCAGCAGTCAACTTACAGCTGGCTACACCTTC. Encoded protein: CASSQLTAGYTF. The chain joins TRBV28 to TRBJ1-2; D remains unclear. This CDR3 has 12 amino acids. Germline-derived CDR1 and CDR2 are MDHEN and SYDVKM. V was cut by 5 bases and J by 7 bases, with 11 bases left in between.

This clonotype was seen a handful of times. V gene TRBV18 combines with J gene TRBJ1-3, with unresolved D. V shed 2 bases and J shed 0 bases, with 17 bases lying between them. Germline values: CDR1 KGHSH, CDR2 LQKENI. CDR3 length: 18 amino acids. The CDR3 DNA reads as TGTGCCAGCTCACCATCCCTAAGGACTCAGTTCTCTGGAAACACCATATATTTT. Protein: CASSPSLRTQFSGNTIYF. The whole variable domain, remainder taken from reference TRBV18 and TRBJ1-3, is NAGVMQNPRHLVRRRGQEARLRCSPMKGHSHVYWYRQLPEEGLKFMVYLQKENIIDESGMPKERFSAEFPKEGPSILRIQQVVRGDSAAYFCASSPSLRTQFSGNTIYFGEGSWLTVV.

In its sample, this clonotype was seen a few times. In DNA, the CDR3 is TGTGCCAGCAGTTACTCATACAACACCGGGGAGCTGTTTTTT. This encodes CASSYSYNTGELFF. This chain links TRBV6-2 or TRBV6-3 with TRBJ2-2; no definite D call. The germline V gene has CDR1 MNHEY and CDR2 SVGEGT. The CDR3 length is 14 residues. V was pared by 0 bases and J by 2 bases, with 4 bases between.

This clonotype was recorded a few times. The CDR3 loop is CASSDSSLVNEQFF. As DNA, the CDR3 is TGTGCCAGTAGCGACTCGAGCCTCGTCAATGAGCAGTTCTTC. V is TRBV19 and J is TRBJ2-1; no clear D. Trimming pared 6 bases from V and 6 bases from J, leaving 15 bases between. Germline V CDR1 and CDR2: LNHDA, SQIVND (reference sequence). The CDR3 extends over 14 amino acids.

The gene calls are TRBV6-1 and TRBJ2-7; D call uncertain. The V gene's germline CDR1 is MNHNS and CDR2 SASEGT. CDR3 length equals 14 residues. V lost 5 bases and J 3 bases, leaving 14 bases between the germline ends. In DNA form, the CDR3 reads TGTGCCAGCAGTCTTCGTTCGACCTACTACGAGCAGTACTTC. Protein sequence: CASSLRSTYYEQYF.

The chain links TRBV6-5 to TRBJ2-1; D is uncertain. Germline assignment: CDR1 MNHEY and CDR2 SVGAGI. The germline V and J ends were trimmed by 2 bases and 3 bases, with 11 bases remaining between them. The length of the CDR3 is 15 residues. Written as DNA, the CDR3 is TGTGCCAGCAGTTACAATCTTGGCAGCTACAATGAGCAGTTCTTC. It codes for CASSYNLGSYNEQFF.

This clonotype was seen more than once but under ten times. The V and J genes are TRBV7-9 and TRBJ2-1; D uncertain. The length of the CDR3 is 12 residues. V gave up 5 bases and J gave up 8 bases, with 10 bases separating them. Germline V lookup: CDR1 SEHNR, CDR2 FQNEAQ (reference sequence). In DNA form, the CDR3 reads TGTGCCAGCAGCCCCTTTGAATATGAGCAGTTCTTC. Residues: CASSPFEYEQFF. Looking up the rest from reference TRBV7-9 and TRBJ2-1 gives the full variable domain: DTGVSQNPRHKITKRGQNVTFRCDPISEHNRLYWYRQTLGQGPEFLTYFQNEAQLEKSRLLSDRFSAERPKGSFSTLEIQRTEQGDSAMYLCASSPFEYEQFFGPGTRLTVL.

The CDR3 spells CSATDYSFPGDNEQFF. CDR3 coding DNA: TGCAGTGCTACAGACTATTCCTTCCCCGGGGACAATGAGCAGTTCTTC. This chain joins TRBV20-1 and TRBJ2-1; a possible D gene is TRBD2 (5 bases). V lost 4 bases and J 5 bases, leaving 21 bases between the germline ends. The CDR3 is 16 residues long. Per the germline V gene, CDR1 is DFQATT and CDR2 is SNEGSKA (reference sequence).

In this sample, this clonotype turned up a few times. The chain employs TRBV25-1 and TRBJ1-1; D is unresolved. This CDR3 has 12 amino acids. Trimming removed 4 bases from V and 7 bases from J, with 10 bases in between. Germline V lookup: CDR1 MGHDK, CDR2 SYGVNS. The CDR3 loop reads CASSAPGLEAFF. CDR3 in DNA: TGTGCCAGCAGTGCCCCGGGCCTTGAAGCTTTCTTT.

This clonotype was seen at least ten times. The gene calls are TRBV6-1 and TRBJ1-1, with 8 bases fitting TRBD1. There are 14 residues in the CDR3. The V gene's germline CDR1 is MNHNS and CDR2 SASEGT. Unmatched junction bases numbered 11, after V lost 3 bases and J lost 11 bases. This chain's CDR3 is CASSDTRTGYKAFF. Here the CDR3 DNA reads TGTGCCAGCAGTGATACAAGGACAGGGTACAAGGCTTTCTTT.

This clonotype was observed at least ten times. This chain uses TRBV29-1 with TRBJ1-1, with TRBD1 identical over 7 bases. The junction had 3 bases not matched to a gene; V was cut back by 4 bases and J by 1 base. Germline V CDR1 and CDR2: SQVTM, ANQGSEA. CDR3 length equals 13 residues. CDR3 loop: CSVAGQKNTEAFF. The DNA for the CDR3 is TGCAGCGTTGCGGGACAGAAGAACACTGAAGCTTTCTTT.